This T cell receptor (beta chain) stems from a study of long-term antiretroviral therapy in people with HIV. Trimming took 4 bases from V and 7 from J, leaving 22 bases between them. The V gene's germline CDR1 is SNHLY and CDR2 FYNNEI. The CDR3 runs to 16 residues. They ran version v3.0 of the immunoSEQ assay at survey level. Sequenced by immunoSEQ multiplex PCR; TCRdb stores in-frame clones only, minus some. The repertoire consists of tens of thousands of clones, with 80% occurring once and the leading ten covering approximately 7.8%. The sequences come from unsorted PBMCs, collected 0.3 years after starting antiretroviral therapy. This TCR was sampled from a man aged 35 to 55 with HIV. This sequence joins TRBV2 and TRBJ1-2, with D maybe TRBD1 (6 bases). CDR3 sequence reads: CASSGAGTSSSGGYTF. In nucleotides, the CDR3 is TGTGCCAGCAGTGGGGCAGGGACAAGTAGTTCGGGTGGCTACACCTTC.